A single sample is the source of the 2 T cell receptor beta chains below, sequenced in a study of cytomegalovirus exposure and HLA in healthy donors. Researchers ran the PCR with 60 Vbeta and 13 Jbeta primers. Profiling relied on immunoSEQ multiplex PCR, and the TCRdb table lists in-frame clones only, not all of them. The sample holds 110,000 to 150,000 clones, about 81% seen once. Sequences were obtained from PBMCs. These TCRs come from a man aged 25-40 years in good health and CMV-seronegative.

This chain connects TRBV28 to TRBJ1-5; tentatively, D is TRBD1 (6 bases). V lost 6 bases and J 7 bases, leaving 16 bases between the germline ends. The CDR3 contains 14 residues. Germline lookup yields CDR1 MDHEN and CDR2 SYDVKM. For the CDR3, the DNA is TGTGCCAGCAGGTATCCGGGACAATTCCAGCCCCAGCATTTT. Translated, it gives CASRYPGQFQPQHF.

The CDR3 spells CASSISGKMTDTQYF. DNA of the CDR3: TGTGCCAGCAGTATCAGCGGGAAGATGACAGATACGCAGTATTTT. The chain carries TRBV28 and TRBJ2-3; 7 positions agree with TRBD2. CDR1 MDHEN and CDR2 SYDVKM come from the germline V gene. The trim removed 5 bases at V and 3 bases at J, leaving 8 bases unmatched. CDR3 size: 15 residues.